Below, one TCR beta chain is given with its context. The data derive from a study of blood T cell repertoires in COVID-19. Trimming removed 4 bases from V and 5 bases from J, with 11 bases in between. This CDR3 has 13 residues. Germline lookup yields CDR1 SGHDT and CDR2 YYEEEE. Assay: immunoSEQ multiplex PCR; the TCRdb copy retains only in-frame clones and omits some. The sample shows just over 650,000 clones, around 89% of them seen only once. What was sequenced was peripheral blood. The clonotype comes from a woman aged 18-35 years with acute or convalescent COVID-19. This rearrangement joins TRBV5-6 to TRBJ2-3, with TRBD1 as a possible D gene (6 bases). DNA for the CDR3: TGTGCCAGCAGCGAGTCAGGGGTAGATACGCAGTATTTT. Amino acid sequence: CASSESGVDTQYF.